Below, one T cell receptor (beta chain) is given with its context. The sample comes from a study of control samples from healthy donors and cancer patients. TCRdb's table, derived via immunoSEQ multiplex PCR, lists solely in-frame clones and lacks some. The profile shows 390,000 or so clones, 90% of them singletons. The CDR3 runs to 14 residues. Per germline, CDR1 MNHNY and CDR2 SVGAGI (reference sequence). With 5 bases clipped from V and 4 bases from J, the junction kept 4 bases outside the gene matches. Material: PBMCs. This sequence originates from a man in his forties with head and neck cancer. The chain has TRBV6-6 and TRBJ2-4; TRBD1 matches at 8 bases. The CDR3 DNA sequence: TGTGCCAGCAGTACCCGGGACAGGAAAAACATTCAGTACTTC. Translated: CASSTRDRKNIQYF.